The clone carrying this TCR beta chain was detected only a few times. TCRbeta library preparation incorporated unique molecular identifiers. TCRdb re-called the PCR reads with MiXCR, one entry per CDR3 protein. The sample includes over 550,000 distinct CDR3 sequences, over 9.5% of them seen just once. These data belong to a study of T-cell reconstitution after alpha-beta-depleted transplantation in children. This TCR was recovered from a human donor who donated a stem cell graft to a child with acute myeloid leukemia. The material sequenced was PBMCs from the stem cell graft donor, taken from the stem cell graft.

Here the CDR3 reads CASSQAQMGYEQYF. CDR3 bases: TGCGCCAGCAGCCAAGCACAGATGGGCTACGAGCAGTACTTC. J is TRBJ2-7 and V is TRBV4-3, with no clear D. The CDR3 contains 14 residues. Looked up from germline, CDR1 is LGHNA and CDR2 is YSLEER. V lost 1 base and J lost 3, with 10 bases in between.